The 28 T cell receptor beta chains in this list originate from one sample, sequenced in a study of T-cell memory formation after mild COVID-19. TCRdb re-analysed the 5' RACE reads in MiXCR, keeping a single row per CDR3 protein. The table lists approximately 150,000 distinct CDR3 sequences, over 6% of them singletons. The sequenced sample consisted of PBMCs or a T cell subset sorted from them (not recorded which). These receptors all stem from an adult woman who had mild COVID-19 (a few samples of this study predate the infection). Cell type and time point are not known.

This sequence joins TRBV12-3 or TRBV12-4 and TRBJ1-3; no reliable D call. CDR3 length: 12 amino acids. V gave up 6 bases and J gave up 1 base, with 4 bases separating them. The CDR3 region has the DNA TGTGCCAGCAGGCAATCTGGAAACACCATATATTTT. Encoded protein: CASRQSGNTIYF.

This clonotype was observed a handful of times. The V call is TRBV12-3 or TRBV12-4, the J call TRBJ1-1; weak D call: TRBD1 (5 bases). The V gene lost 6 bases and the J gene lost 0 bases, with 20 bases spanning the gap. This CDR3 has 17 residues. The CDR3 DNA reads as TGTGCCAGCAGGAAAGGGGCAGCCCTTACAATGAACACTGAAGCTTTCTTT. Amino acids: CASRKGAALTMNTEAFF.

The rearrangement uses TRBV4-2 and TRBJ2-1; 7 bases line up with TRBD2. The germline CDR1 and CDR2 sequences are LGHNA and YNFKEQ. The CDR3 is 17 residues long. V lost 4 bases to trimming and J lost 0 bases; unmatched junction nucleotides: 9. The CDR3 region has the DNA TGTGCCAGCAGCCCAACCTCGGGCGGGAGCTCCTACAATGAGCAGTTCTTC. Its protein is CASSPTSGGSSYNEQFF.

This clonotype has a single count. V and J are TRBV14 and TRBJ2-7; D unclear. Trimming left V 4 bases short and J 2 bases short, with 15 bases between. The CDR3 consists of 15 residues. Germline V gene sequence: CDR1 SGHDN, CDR2 FVKESK. CDR3 loop: CASSLLQRPPYEQYF. Written as DNA, the CDR3 is TGTGCCAGCAGCCTCCTACAAAGGCCCCCCTACGAGCAGTACTTC.

The chain uses TRBV3-1 and TRBJ1-6, with D uncertain. Per the germline V gene, CDR1 is LGHDT and CDR2 is YNNKEL (reference sequence). V was trimmed by 1 base and J by 7 bases, leaving 2 bases between them. The length of the CDR3 is 12 residues. This chain's CDR3 is CASSQGNSPLHF. The CDR3 DNA sequence: TGTGCCAGCAGCCAAGGGAATTCACCCCTCCACTTT.

This clonotype was observed at least ten times. V gene TRBV2 combines with J gene TRBJ2-3; D might be TRBD1 (6 bases). Germline V gene sequence: CDR1 SNHLY, CDR2 FYNNEI. This CDR3 spans 15 amino acids. V was shortened by 4 bases and J by 8 bases, with 19 bases between the two germline ends. The CDR3 nucleotides are TGTGCCAGCAGTGGTCCGGGGACATTTCTGATTACGCAGTATTTT. Translating gives CASSGPGTFLITQYF.

This clonotype was seen a handful of times. The J gene is TRBJ1-2, the V gene TRBV12-3 or TRBV12-4, with 7 positions matching TRBD1. This CDR3 has 15 amino acids. J lost 7 bases, V lost 6 bases, and 14 bases had no gene match. CDR3 DNA sequence: TGTGCCAGCAGCGTCCTACAGGGGCCCTTAAGTGGCTACACCTTC. Translating gives CASSVLQGPLSGYTF.

This clonotype was counted a few times. The V and J genes are TRBV12-3 or TRBV12-4 and TRBJ2-1; 9 bases fit TRBD2. The CDR3 sequence is 17 residues long. V shed 10 bases and J 0 bases; nucleotides not matched to a gene: 13. CDR3 DNA: TGTGCCATCCAGAGGCTAGCGGGGCGCAGCTCCTACAATGAGCAGTTCTTC. Its translation is CAIQRLAGRSSYNEQFF.

In its sample, this clonotype was seen many times. The CDR3 DNA reads TGCGCCAGCAGCTCAAGGGGCCAGCGGGGGGTTTCGGGGAATGAGCAGTTCTTC. Protein product: CASSSRGQRGVSGNEQFF. This chain uses TRBV4-1 with TRBJ2-1, with TRBD2 matching over 9 bases. The germline gives CDR1 MGHRA, CDR2 YSYEKL. The V gene end was trimmed by 5 bases and the J gene end by 7 bases; junction bases not matched to a gene: 18. The CDR3 sequence is 18 residues long.

This clonotype has just a few counts. This sequence joins TRBV20-1 and TRBJ2-3; 8 bases match TRBD2. CDR1 DFQATT and CDR2 SNEGSKA come from the germline V gene (reference sequence). V trimming: 1 base; J trimming: 4 bases; junction bases outside the gene matches: 7. The CDR3 contains 15 residues. CDR3 region: CSARGLAIYSDTQYF. The CDR3 DNA is TGCAGTGCTAGAGGACTAGCGATATATTCAGATACGCAGTATTTT.

Only a few counts were recorded for this clonotype. A much larger clone differs from this one at a single base, so this may be a read error. V is TRBV18 and J is TRBJ1-1, with 7 bases that match TRBD1. The germline gives CDR1 KGHSH, CDR2 LQKENI. The CDR3 is 14 residues long. J was trimmed by 0 bases and V by 3 bases; bases with no gene match: 1. The CDR3 DNA is TGTGCCAGCTCACCGGACAGGATGAACACTGAAGCTTTCTTT. This codes for CASSPDRMNTEAFF.

This clonotype was seen repeatedly, ten times or more. The V call is TRBV11-2, the J call TRBJ2-1; no clear D. The germline CDR1 and CDR2 sequences are SGHAT and FQNNGV. Trimming left V 5 bases short and J 9 bases short, with 8 bases between. This CDR3 has 11 residues. As DNA, the CDR3 is TGTGCCAGCAGCCCTTCGGTTGAGCAGTTCTTC. It specifies CASSPSVEQFF.

The chain combines TRBV5-1 with TRBJ1-1, with D possibly matching TRBD1 (6 bases). The CDR3 totals 11 residues. V was shortened by 4 bases and J by 9 bases, with 10 bases between the two germline ends. Germline V gives CDR1 SGHRS, CDR2 YFSETQ. The CDR3 region is CASSPGQKAFF. The CDR3 nucleotides are TGCGCCAGCAGCCCCGGACAGAAAGCTTTCTTT.

The chain links TRBV12-3 or TRBV12-4 to TRBJ2-1, with 13 bases identical to TRBD2. V trimming: 7 bases; J trimming: 1 base; junction bases outside the gene matches: 4. The CDR3 is made up of 16 amino acids. This chain's CDR3 is CASTVGLAGSYNEQFF. In DNA form, the CDR3 reads TGTGCCAGCACCGTGGGACTAGCGGGGTCCTACAATGAGCAGTTCTTC.

Many counts were recorded for this clonotype. This chain joins TRBV3-1 and TRBJ1-1; TRBD1 might be the D (5 bases). This CDR3 has 14 amino acids. V lost 5 bases and J lost 1, with 11 bases in between. Per the germline V gene, CDR1 is LGHDT and CDR2 is YNNKEL (reference sequence). DNA of the CDR3: TGTGCCAGCAGCTTGCGGGGACGGAACACTGAAGCTTTCTTT. As protein: CASSLRGRNTEAFF.

The chain uses TRBV5-1 and TRBJ2-5; D possibly uses TRBD1 or TRBD2 (6 bases each). V lost 4 bases and J 0 bases, leaving 16 bases between the germline ends. CDR1 is SGHRS, CDR2 YFSETQ, per germline. This CDR3 comprises 16 residues. CDR3 nucleotides: TGCGCCAGCAGCCCAGGCGGGGACACATACCAAGAGACCCAGTACTTC. This gives the protein CASSPGGDTYQETQYF.

This clonotype has at least ten counts. This chain connects TRBV12-3 or TRBV12-4 to TRBJ2-4, with no clear D. V dropped 2 bases and J dropped 7 bases, with 9 bases sitting between them. This CDR3 contains 13 residues. The CDR3 is CASSLKEPNIQYF. The CDR3 DNA reads as TGTGCCAGCAGTTTAAAGGAACCCAACATTCAGTACTTC.

V gene TRBV4-2 combines with J gene TRBJ2-1, with 7 bases lining up with TRBD2. Germline CDR1 reads LGHNA; CDR2 reads YNFKEQ. V shed 4 bases, J shed 6 bases, and the junction held 6 bases outside the gene matches. There are 14 residues in the CDR3. Here the CDR3 reads CASSPGLPGNEQFF. The DNA of the CDR3 is TGTGCCAGCAGCCCGGGACTACCGGGCAATGAGCAGTTCTTC.

The chain carries TRBV6-5 and TRBJ2-3; D might be TRBD2 (7 bases). Germline V gene data show CDR1 as MNHEY and CDR2 as SVGAGI. V dropped 2 bases and J dropped 2 bases, with 11 bases sitting between them. This CDR3 contains 15 residues. This CDR3 reads CASSYEGGNTDTQYF. In DNA, the CDR3 is TGTGCCAGCAGTTACGAGGGGGGGAACACAGATACGCAGTATTTT.

There are many counts of this clonotype. This chain joins TRBV15 and TRBJ2-1, with a possible D match to TRBD1 (5 bases). Looked up from germline, CDR1 is LNHNV and CDR2 is YYDKDF (reference sequence). CDR3 length equals 16 residues. Trimming left V 0 bases short and J 10 bases short, with 19 bases between. This CDR3 is CATSRDRKGYGAEQFF. The CDR3 region has the DNA TGTGCCACCAGCAGAGATCGAAAGGGCTATGGGGCAGAGCAGTTCTTC. The full variable domain, in which reference TRBV15 and TRBJ2-1 provide the parts outside the CDR3, is DAMVIQNPRYQVTQFGKPVTLSCSQTLNHNVMYWYQQKSSQAPKLLFHYYDKDFNNEADTPDNFQSRRPNTSFCFLDIRSPGLGDTAMYLCATSRDRKGYGAEQFFGPGTRLTVL.

CDR3: CASSLGRSQPQHF. DNA of the CDR3: TGTGCCAGCAGTTTAGGAAGGAGTCAGCCCCAGCATTTT. V gene TRBV12-3 or TRBV12-4 combines with J gene TRBJ1-5; no firm D call. The V gene lost 1 base and the J gene lost 6 bases, with 7 bases spanning the gap. This CDR3 is 13 amino acids long.

This clonotype was counted ten times or more. The chain has TRBV12-3 or TRBV12-4 and TRBJ2-5; D ambiguous. The V end was cut by 5 bases, the J end by 5 bases, with 6 bases between. The CDR3 runs to 11 residues. The CDR3 here is CASSPRETQYF. DNA of the CDR3: TGTGCCAGCAGTCCCCGGGAGACCCAGTACTTC.

This clonotype occurred many times. The chain combines TRBV5-5 with TRBJ2-5; D is possibly TRBD2 (6 bases). This CDR3 is 14 amino acids long. Trimming stripped 4 bases from V and 7 bases from J, with 17 bases between. Germline V lookup: CDR1 SGHKS, CDR2 YYEKEE (reference sequence). The CDR3 spells CASSDIEAGMTQYF. The DNA of the CDR3 is TGTGCCAGCAGCGATATCGAGGCGGGAATGACCCAGTACTTC.

There are many counts of this clonotype. The chain has TRBV9 and TRBJ2-7; 12 bases are shared with TRBD1. The ends lost 3 bases at V and 2 bases at J; junction bases unmatched: 18. The CDR3 sequence is 20 residues long. Germline CDR1 is SGDLS and CDR2 is YYNGEE. The CDR3 DNA sequence: TGTGCCAGCAGCGCTCGCCGGGACAGGGGGCACCTTACCCTTACCTACGAGCAGTACTTC. This codes for CASSARRDRGHLTLTYEQYF.

The chain combines TRBV4-3 with TRBJ2-1; the D is unclear. This CDR3 comprises 17 residues. V gave up 0 bases and J gave up 4 bases, with 16 bases separating them. Germline CDR1 and CDR2: LGHNA and YSLEER. Written as DNA, the CDR3 is TGCGCCAGCAGCCAAGATGGCGCAGGCCCCAGATACAATGAGCAGTTCTTC. This sequence encodes CASSQDGAGPRYNEQFF.

The V and J genes are TRBV5-1 and TRBJ2-5; D is uncertain. There are 15 residues in the CDR3. Germline loops: CDR1 SGHRS, CDR2 YFSETQ. Trimming took off 0 bases at V and 5 bases at J, with 14 bases between the two ends. The CDR3 here is CASSLVGRGLETQYF. The CDR3 nucleotides are TGCGCCAGCAGCTTGGTCGGCAGAGGTTTGGAGACCCAGTACTTC.

For the CDR3, the DNA is TGCGCCAGCAGCTTGGACGGACAGGGGGCGAATTCACCCCTCCACTTT. This encodes CASSLDGQGANSPLHF. The V and J genes are TRBV5-1 and TRBJ1-6; 11 bases match TRBD1. With 0 bases clipped from V and 7 bases from J, the junction kept 3 bases outside the gene matches. The CDR3 runs 16 residues. Germline V gene data show CDR1 as SGHRS and CDR2 as YFSETQ.

This clonotype has a handful of counts. The genes are TRBV7-3 and TRBJ2-1, with 8 nucleotides matching TRBD2. CDR1 is SGHTA and CDR2 is FQGTGA in the germline V gene. This CDR3 region has 14 residues. V lost 6 bases to trimming and J lost 6 bases; unmatched junction nucleotides: 7. For the CDR3, the DNA is TGTGCCAGCAGTACAAGCGGGAGCGGCAATGAGCAGTTCTTC. Amino acids: CASSTSGSGNEQFF. The entire variable domain, with the rest obtained from reference TRBV7-3 and TRBJ2-1, is as follows: GAGVSQTPSNKVTEKGKYVELRCDPISGHTALYWYRQSLGQGPEFLIYFQGTGAADDSGLPNDRFFAVRPEGSVSTLKIQRTERGDSAVYLCASSTSGSGNEQFFGPGTRLTVL.